The clone carrying this T cell receptor beta chain was counted only a few times. CDR1 is LNHNV, CDR2 YYDKDF, per germline (reference sequence). Deletions cut 3 bases from V and 8 bases from J, with 17 bases between. This CDR3 comprises 15 residues. This sample was included in a study of blood T cell repertoires in COVID-19. Per the study methods: Scientists estimated how many nucleated cells there were by amplifying reference gene primers. Here immunoSEQ multiplex PCR was the method, and the copy in TCRdb shows in-frame clones only, minus some. V and J calls and clone size are those listed in that table; D and trimming were worked out from the DNA. The repertoire holds roughly 150,000 clones, with about 88% as singletons. Recovered status applied to Cohort 3 donors who had two consecutive negative PCRs. It also applied to those with clearance or with symptom resolution.

The material sequenced was PBMCs or T cells enriched from blood (not recorded which). This clonotype originated in a man aged 45-60 years who had recovered from COVID-19. The rearrangement uses TRBV15 and TRBJ1-3; maybe TRBD1 (6 bases). CDR3 region: CATSRADRTYDTIYF. The CDR3 nucleotides read TGTGCCACCAGCAGGGCAGACAGGACCTATGACACCATATATTTT.